This T cell receptor (beta chain) was identified during a study of shared clonotypes between healthy human individuals. Naive CD8 populations comprised CD45RO-negative cells positively selected for CCR7, excluding terminally differentiated effector memory CD45RA+ cells. There are 11 residues in the CDR3. The V gene's germline CDR1 is LNHDA and CDR2 SQIVND (reference sequence). The J segment lost 8 bases and the V segment lost 9 bases, leaving 6 bases of the junction unmatched. TCRdb keeps only in-frame clones here, not all; method: immunoSEQ multiplex PCR. The sample includes about 590,000 clones, nearly 97% of them seen just once.

The V and J genes are TRBV19 and TRBJ1-2, with 7 bases lining up with TRBD1. The receptor comes from a woman aged 30 to 39 in good health. The sample was naive CD8+ T cells sorted from blood. CDR3 coding DNA: TGTGCCAGCCAACAGGGGAACGGCTACACCTTC. This translates into CASQQGNGYTF.